The 15 T cell receptor beta chains below come from one sample, sequenced in a study of lymphopenia after photon versus proton radiotherapy. The protocol was immunoSEQ multiplex PCR, while the TCRdb copy is restricted to in-frame clones and leaves out a portion. The repertoire holds around 24,000 clones, with around 85% as singletons. Material: peripheral blood, obtained from a patient treated with photon-based radiotherapy. These TCRs come from a young man with gastric cancer.

A single count supports this clone. The chain has TRBV11-3 and TRBJ1-1; unclear D gene. The germline CDR1 and CDR2 sequences are SGHNT and YENEEA. This CDR3 is 12 amino acids long. The V end was cut by 2 bases, the J end by 3 bases, with 4 bases between. The CDR3 DNA follows: TGTGCCAGCAGCTTATTGGACACTGAAGCTTTCTTT. The encoded protein is CASSLLDTEAFF.

The chain employs TRBV5-1 and TRBJ2-2, with D possibly called TRBD1 or TRBD2 (5 bases each). The CDR3 totals 13 residues. Germline V gene data show CDR1 as SGHRS and CDR2 as YFSETQ. Trimming left V 5 bases short and J 6 bases short, with 11 bases between. Written as DNA, the CDR3 is TGCGCCAGCAGGGGGGAAGGCGCCGGGGAGCTGTTTTTT. This translates into CASRGEGAGELFF.

Details on this clone: The junction and the germline gene differ at one end; a read error may be behind it. The gene calls are TRBV10-3 and TRBJ2-7; 7 bases map to TRBD2. Germline lookup yields CDR1 ENHRY and CDR2 SYGVKD. CDR3 length equals 15 residues. CDR3 region: CASSYGASGSYEQYF. In DNA, the CDR3 is TGTGCCAGCAGTTACGGGGCTAGCGGATCCTACGAGCAGTACTTC.

A single count supports this clone. The CDR3 DNA is TGTGCCAGCAGCTTCGACGGGAACACTGAAGCTTTCTTT. This encodes CASSFDGNTEAFF. The rearrangement joins TRBV7-2 to TRBJ1-1; no reliable D call. The germline V gene has CDR1 SGHTA and CDR2 FQGNSA. Trimming removed 3 bases at V and 1 base at J, with 6 bases between. The CDR3 covers 13 residues.

This chain uses TRBV7-9 with TRBJ1-6, with D hard to call. The CDR3 totals 14 residues. Deletions cut 2 bases from V and 7 bases from J, with 9 bases between. Germline V gene data show CDR1 as SEHNR and CDR2 as FQNEAQ (reference sequence). The CDR3 loop reads CASSLSQPNSPLHF. In nucleotides, the CDR3 is TGTGCCAGCAGCTTATCCCAACCAAATTCACCCCTCCACTTT.

This sequence joins TRBV7-2 and TRBJ1-5; D is unresolved. The CDR3 is 16 residues long. V was pared by 1 base and J by 0 bases, with 10 bases between. The germline gives CDR1 SGHTA, CDR2 FQGNSA. The CDR3 loop is CASSLVGPGSNQPQHF. The CDR3 nucleotides read TGTGCCAGCAGCTTAGTCGGGCCGGGTAGCAATCAGCCCCAGCATTTT.

As regards this clone: No DNA is shown, since the ends of the CDR3 on it are uncertain; the CDR3 is the one TCRdb lists. This sequence joins TRBV7-9 and TRBJ2-3; the table's D call, TRBD1, was not checked against the DNA. Termini included, the CDR3 measures 14 amino acids. Germline V gene sequence: CDR1 SEHNR, CDR2 FQNEAQ (reference sequence). The CDR3 loop is CASSFGGGTDTRYF.

This sequence joins TRBV2 and TRBJ1-6; a possible D gene is TRBD1 (5 bases). The ends were cut back, 6 bases at V and 7 bases at J, with 10 bases in the middle. The CDR3 contains 13 residues. CDR1 is SNHLY, CDR2 FYNNEI, per germline. The CDR3 is CASSGGFNSPLHF. As DNA, the CDR3 is TGTGCCAGCAGCGGGGGTTTCAATTCACCCCTCCACTTT.

This clone has just a few counts. The rearrangement links TRBV27 to TRBJ2-2; D call uncertain. This CDR3 is built from 12 residues. Germline assignment: CDR1 MNHEY and CDR2 SMNVEV (reference sequence). Trimming stripped 5 bases from V and 5 bases from J, with 6 bases between. The CDR3 region has the DNA TGTGCCAGCAGTAGAACAACCGGGGAGCTGTTTTTT. Translating gives CASSRTTGELFF.

Worth noting for this clone: Other DNA variants within this sample encode the same CDR3. This sequence joins TRBV5-1 and TRBJ2-2; D unclear. The CDR3 has 14 amino acids. Germline assignment: CDR1 SGHRS and CDR2 YFSETQ. V lost 0 bases and J lost 1, with 4 bases in between. CDR3 nucleotide sequence: TGCGCCAGCAGCTTGGGACAGAACACCGGGGAGCTGTTTTTT. Amino acid sequence: CASSLGQNTGELFF.

This clone has just a few counts. The chain combines TRBV4-1 with TRBJ1-1, with a weak D call TRBD1 (5 bases). V gave up 4 bases and J gave up 5 bases, with 17 bases separating them. CDR3 length: 15 residues. Germline-derived CDR1 and CDR2 are MGHRA and YSYEKL. The CDR3 region has the DNA TGCGCCAGCAGCCCTGGGGGACCACGAATAACTGAAGCTTTCTTT. Amino acids: CASSPGGPRITEAFF.

V gene TRBV6-1 combines with J gene TRBJ1-6, with 7 positions matching TRBD1. CDR3 length equals 19 residues. Germline assignment: CDR1 MNHNS and CDR2 SASEGT. Losses at the gene ends were 1 base for V and 5 bases for J; bases not matched to a gene: 14. The CDR3 DNA reads TGTGCCAGCAGTGAAGACTACTTTTGGGGGACAGTGAATAATTCACCCCTCCACTTT. Translated: CASSEDYFWGTVNNSPLHF.

V usage is TRBV2 and J usage is TRBJ2-7, with D maybe TRBD1 (5 bases). CDR3 length equals 13 residues. The germline V gene encodes CDR1 SNHLY and CDR2 FYNNEI. The germline V and J ends were trimmed by 6 bases and 0 bases, with 9 bases remaining between them. The CDR3 coding sequence is TGTGCCAGCAGCTCCGACAGCTCCTACGAGCAGTACTTC. Its translation is CASSSDSSYEQYF.

The chain combines TRBV7-9 with TRBJ2-5; D may correspond to TRBD1 or TRBD2 (5 bases each). CDR1 is SEHNR and CDR2 is FQNEAQ in the germline V gene (reference sequence). The CDR3 loop spans 15 amino acids. Trimming took off 4 bases at V and 4 bases at J, with 16 bases between the two ends. As DNA, the CDR3 is TGTGCCAGCAGCTCATACGAGGGGCTGATAGAGACCCAGTACTTC. Its translation: CASSSYEGLIETQYF.

This sequence joins TRBV4-1 and TRBJ2-3; possible D gene TRBD2, 5 bases. Trimming removed 4 bases at V and 2 bases at J, with 16 bases between. The CDR3 runs to 16 residues. In germline, CDR1 is MGHRA, CDR2 YSYEKL. The CDR3 sequence is CASSPRTAAFTDTQYF. In DNA, the CDR3 is TGCGCCAGCAGCCCCCGTACAGCGGCCTTCACAGATACGCAGTATTTT.